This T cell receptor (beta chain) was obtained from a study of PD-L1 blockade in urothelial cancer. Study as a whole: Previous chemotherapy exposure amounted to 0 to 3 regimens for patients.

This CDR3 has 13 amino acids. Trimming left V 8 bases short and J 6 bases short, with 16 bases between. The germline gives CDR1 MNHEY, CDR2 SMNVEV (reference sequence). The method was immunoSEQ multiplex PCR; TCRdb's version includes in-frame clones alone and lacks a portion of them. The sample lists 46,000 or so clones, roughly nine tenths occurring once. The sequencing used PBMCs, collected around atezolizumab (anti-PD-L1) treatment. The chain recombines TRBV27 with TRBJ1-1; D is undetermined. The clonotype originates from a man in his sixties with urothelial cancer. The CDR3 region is CASGPGLNPEAFF. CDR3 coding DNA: TGTGCCAGCGGACCCGGACTCAACCCTGAAGCTTTCTTT.